These 3 T cell receptor beta chains originate from one sample sequenced in a study of CD8 T cells in ankylosing spondylitis. Findings of the study overall: Seemingly distinctive of ankylosing spondylitis blood was a TCR beta motif formed by eight highly homologous variants.

For these receptors, no antigen is known. One entry per CDR3 protein, called by TCRdb with MiXCR from the 5' RACE reads. The sample consists of 650,000 to 800,000 distinct CDR3 sequences, under 20% of them appearing once. The sequenced sample was blood, either unsorted or a sorted T cell fraction (not recorded which). These receptors came from a male donor with ankylosing spondylitis.

This clonotype was seen more than once but under ten times. The gene calls are TRBV11-2 and TRBJ2-1; TRBD2 aligns across 10 bases. Germline V gene sequence: CDR1 SGHAT, CDR2 FQNNGV. The CDR3 consists of 16 residues. The junction had 11 bases not matched to a gene; V was cut back by 5 bases and J by 7 bases. The CDR3, as DNA: TGTGCCAGCAGCCCACGGACTAGCGGTATGGGGAATGAGCAGTTCTTC. Amino acids: CASSPRTSGMGNEQFF.

A few counts support this clonotype. In nucleotides, the CDR3 is TGCGCCAGCAGCATAACAGGGTTCCATGAGCAGTTCTTC. Translated: CASSITGFHEQFF. The rearrangement links TRBV5-1 to TRBJ2-1; tentative D call: TRBD1 (6 bases). Germline V gene data show CDR1 as SGHRS and CDR2 as YFSETQ. The CDR3 is made up of 13 amino acids. Deletions cut 4 bases from V and 8 bases from J, with 13 bases between. The entire variable domain, with the rest obtained from reference TRBV5-1 and TRBJ2-1, is as follows: KAGVTQTPRYLIKTRGQQVTLSCSPISGHRSVSWYQQTPGQGLQFLFEYFSETQRNKGNFPGRFSGRQFSNSRSEMNVSTLELGDSALYLCASSITGFHEQFFGPGTRLTVL.

The chain combines TRBV20-1 with TRBJ2-1; the D is unclear. The germline V and J ends were trimmed by 0 bases and 6 bases, with 15 bases remaining between them. The CDR3 has 15 amino acids. Germline V lookup: CDR1 DFQATT, CDR2 SNEGSKA (reference sequence). Here the CDR3 DNA reads TGCAGTGCTAGAGATAGTCGCGCGAGTGGCAATGAGCAGTTCTTC. It codes for CSARDSRASGNEQFF.